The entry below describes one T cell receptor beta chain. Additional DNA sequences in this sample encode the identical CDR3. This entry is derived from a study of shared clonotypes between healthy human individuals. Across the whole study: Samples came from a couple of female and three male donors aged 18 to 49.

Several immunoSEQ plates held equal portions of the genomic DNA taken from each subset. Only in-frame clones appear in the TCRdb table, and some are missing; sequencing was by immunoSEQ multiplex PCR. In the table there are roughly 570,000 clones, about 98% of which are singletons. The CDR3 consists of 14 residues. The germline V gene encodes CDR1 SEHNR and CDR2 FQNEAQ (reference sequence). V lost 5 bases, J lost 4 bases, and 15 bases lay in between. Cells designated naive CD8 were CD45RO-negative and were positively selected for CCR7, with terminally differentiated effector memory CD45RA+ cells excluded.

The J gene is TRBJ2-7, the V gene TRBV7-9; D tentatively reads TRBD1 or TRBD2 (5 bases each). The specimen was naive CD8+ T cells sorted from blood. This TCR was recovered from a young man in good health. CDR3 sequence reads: CASSPRDRVYEQYF. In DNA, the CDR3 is TGTGCCAGCAGCCCCCGGGACCGCGTTTACGAGCAGTACTTC.